The T cell receptor (beta chain) described here comes from a study of Graves' ophthalmopathy and Graves' hyperthyroidism (dated by TCRdb to between 2017 and 2018). General notes on the study: Peripheral blood samples were taken at the time of initial diagnosis, before any treatment was given. An independent validation cohort comprised roughly 20 hyperthyroidism patients and 17 patients who later progressed from hyperthyroidism to ophthalmopathy. Once sampling was done, hyperthyroidism patients were given methimazole at a starting dose of 30 mg daily, while ophthalmopathy patients were given high-dose intravenous methylprednisolone. The 100 discovery patients were randomly divided into training and test sets at a 7:3 ratio. TCR beta repertoire signatures were used to distinguish Graves' ophthalmopathy from Graves' hyperthyroidism and to predict progression to ophthalmopathy. In total, approximately 130 blood samples were TCR-sequenced: 40 to 45 ophthalmopathy, roughly 80 hyperthyroidism and about 17 hyperthyroidism-to-ophthalmopathy patients. To explore V-J signatures that separate ophthalmopathy from hyperthyroidism, a discovery set of approximately 100 patients was enrolled, consisting of 43 with ophthalmopathy and some 59 with stable hyperthyroidism. T-cell repertoires of thyroid tissue and blood were compared in over five hyperthyroidism patients.

Paper-wide results and their limitations: No statistical method was used to predetermine the sample size, and group allocation was not hidden from the investigators. Most of the expanded thyroid clonotypes with a frequency above 0.001 were also detected in blood, and it was suggested that the thyroid immune response may be reflected by blood repertoires. In validation, the model predicted ophthalmopathy progression with nearly 71% sensitivity and roughly 72% specificity; around twelve predicted patients were CT-confirmed with GO in a median of 6.5 months. The 13-signature model separated ophthalmopathy from stable hyperthyroidism with approximately 90% sensitivity and about 84% specificity in cross-validation, and 80%/75% in the test set.

For repertoire sequencing, TCR beta CDR3 regions were amplified from RNA transcripts. A first-round RT-PCR used HTBI primers with the Qiagen OneStep RT-PCR kit, followed by a second-round multiplex PCR, size selection and purification. Libraries were sequenced paired-end with 100 bp reads on an Illumina HiSeq2000. The original pipeline was this. SOAPnuke was used to process the reads, throwing out any read that had adapters, had uncalled bases, had a mean Phred below 15, or lacked an exact constant-primer or identifier match. COPE v1.2.5 was used to merge high-quality paired reads. Each unique nucleotide sequence was treated as a clonotype, and MiTCR v1.1 was used to align the clonotypes to the IMGT TRB V, D and J references. The analysis was limited to V-J combinations with a frequency above 0.0001, which together covered just over 98% of the repertoires. For each V-J combination, a TCR clonal expansion and chaos score was defined as F50 clonal expansion divided by the chaos observed in the TCRdist matrix. Features were reduced by Welch's t-statistics and random forest to some 13 V-J combinations, which fed a naive Bayes classifier. The similarity between thyroid and blood repertoires was quantified using the Morisita-Horn index. Starting from the raw public reads, TCRdb applied fastp trimming at Q25, assembled clones with MiXCR and retained in-frame beta chains. Every entry covers one CDR3 protein and lists the most common genes and DNA from its rows. The V and J calls come from TCRdb's annotation, not from the publication. This sample gives about 400,000 distinct CDR3 sequences in total; about 18% of them show up just once. The biggest ten clones account for 1.6% of the sample.

V is clipped by 6 bases and J by 6 bases, and the sequence between their germline boundaries is 8 bases long. From cysteine to phenylalanine, the CDR3 is 12 amino acids long. Just CDR3 DNA is preserved here, 36 bases in frame from base 1. From a lookup of the germline V gene (reference sequence), CDR1 and CDR2 are LNHDA and SQIVND. This clonotype was observed at least ten times. There is no known antigen for this receptor. No quality values exist for individual bases; no much larger clone is one base distant. Ophthalmopathy patients were characterized by moderately to severely active disease, a Clinical Activity Score of at least 3, a NOSPECS grade of at least 4, and a disease duration under 3 months. Patients were excluded if they had other autoimmune diseases, uncontrolled infections, pregnancy or lactation. Clinical symptoms, serum thyroxine, TRAb, thyroid ultrasound and orbital computed tomography were used for diagnosis. Ficoll-Paque density gradient centrifugation was used to isolate PBMCs from around 10 ml of fresh peripheral blood. Total RNA was extracted with Trizol reagent and quality-checked on an Agilent 2100 Bioanalyzer.

The rearrangement combines TRBV19 with TRBJ2-2, with the D gene not confidently named. The receptor was derived from a young woman with Graves' ophthalmopathy. Donor details come from another sample of the same person, matched by shared clones. Sequencing input: peripheral blood. The CDR3 region reads CASRDGSGELFF. The nucleotide sequence is given as TGTGCCAGTAGGGACGGATCCGGGGAGCTGTTTTTT.